This TCR beta chain was documented in a study of T cell responses to AZD1222 COVID-19 vaccine. Whole-study context: Analysis merged second doses at about 4 or about 12 weeks. Regarding the study as a whole: Epitopes outside B.1.351 and B.1.1.7 mutated regions reportedly drew nearly half of spike TCRs.

TCRdb's table, derived via immunoSEQ multiplex PCR, lists solely in-frame clones and lacks some. The data show around 63,000 clones, with 65% to 90% seen just once and approximately 19% held by the top ten. This CDR3 region has 11 residues. V was pared by 6 bases and J by 15 bases, with 6 bases of the junction left unmatched. Concerning this clone: Its antigen is unknown.

The TCR was taken from an adult in good health. The input for sequencing was peripheral blood, taken on day 0 of AZD1222 vaccination. V usage is TRBV12-3 or TRBV12-4 and J usage is TRBJ2-3; 10 nucleotides agree with TRBD2. The CDR3 DNA is TGTGCCAGCAGAAATAGCGGGGGGAATTATTTT. As protein: CASRNSGGNYF.